This is a list of T cell receptor beta chains from one sample in a study of HIV-infected patients and healthy controls. From the 5' RACE reads, TCRdb called clonotypes with MiXCR, one entry per CDR3 protein. The sample includes 13,000 or so distinct CDR3 sequences, roughly 9.9% seen only once; the top ten take over 5.5%. Sequencing was done on a sample of blood. All receptors derive from an adult in good health. Each CDR3 is given with its conserved first and last residue. The D gene is left open where the match is weak. A clone size is listed for some rows: how often the clone was seen (once, few, many), or a class if it is expanded.

v_call: TRBV29-1; d_call: -; j_call: TRBJ1-1; clone_size: -; cdr3_nt: TGCAGCGTTGTCAAGGGGAATAAAAAAGCTTTCTTT; cdr3_aa: CSVVKGNKKAFF
v_call: TRBV19; d_call: -; j_call: TRBJ1-4; clone_size: many; cdr3_nt: TGTGCCAGTAGCCTCTGGGCTGAAGGAAAACTGTTTTTT; cdr3_aa: CASSLWAEGKLFF
v_call: TRBV6-1; d_call: TRBD1; j_call: TRBJ2-7; clone_size: medium-sized; cdr3_nt: TGTGCCAGCAGCCCTACCGGGACAGGGCCCTACGAGCAGTACTTC; cdr3_aa: CASSPTGTGPYEQYF
v_call: TRBV2; d_call: -; j_call: TRBJ1-1; clone_size: many; cdr3_nt: TGTGCCAGCAGTGGGGTCGGGAGCACTGAAGCTTTCTTT; cdr3_aa: CASSGVGSTEAFF
v_call: TRBV28; d_call: -; j_call: TRBJ2-7; clone_size: few; cdr3_nt: TGTGCCAGCAGTCCTTCAAAGGGCCGCTACGAGCAGTACTTC; cdr3_aa: CASSPSKGRYEQYF
v_call: TRBV4-3; d_call: TRBD1; j_call: TRBJ1-1; clone_size: medium-sized; cdr3_nt: TGCGCCAGCAGCCGAGGGACAGGCGAAAACACTGAAGCTTTCTTT; cdr3_aa: CASSRGTGENTEAFF
v_call: TRBV7-3; d_call: -; j_call: TRBJ2-3; clone_size: many; cdr3_nt: TGTGCCAGCAGCCGGACCACAAGGGATACGCAGTATTTT; cdr3_aa: CASSRTTRDTQYF
v_call: TRBV4-3; d_call: TRBD2; j_call: TRBJ2-1; clone_size: -; cdr3_nt: TGCGCCAGCAGCCAAGGCGGTAGCGGGAGATGGTCCTACAATGAGCAGTTCTTC; cdr3_aa: CASSQGGSGRWSYNEQFF
v_call: TRBV15; d_call: -; j_call: TRBJ2-7; clone_size: many; cdr3_nt: TGTGCCACCAGCAGAAAAGACACTGTCGAGCAGTACTTC; cdr3_aa: CATSRKDTVEQYF
v_call: TRBV12-3/TRBV12-4; d_call: -; j_call: TRBJ1-1; clone_size: many; cdr3_nt: TGTGCCAGCAGTCTAGGCGGGACGGTCACTGAAGCTTTCTTT; cdr3_aa: CASSLGGTVTEAFF
v_call: TRBV6-2/TRBV6-3; d_call: -; j_call: TRBJ2-3; clone_size: medium-sized; cdr3_nt: TGTGCCAGCAGTTTGAGGGACTCGGATACGCAGTATTTT; cdr3_aa: CASSLRDSDTQYF
v_call: TRBV7-9; d_call: -; j_call: TRBJ1-5; clone_size: medium-sized; cdr3_nt: TGTGCCAGCAGCTTAGTTGGGGGTCAGCCCCAGCATTTT; cdr3_aa: CASSLVGGQPQHF
v_call: TRBV6-1; d_call: TRBD1; j_call: TRBJ1-5; clone_size: -; cdr3_nt: TGTGCCAGCAGTGACGGACAGGGGAGTCAGCCCCAGCATTTT; cdr3_aa: CASSDGQGSQPQHF
v_call: TRBV6-6; d_call: -; j_call: TRBJ1-6; clone_size: -; cdr3_nt: TGTGCATTGGCGCGATCTTTGAATTCACCCCTCCACTTT; cdr3_aa: CALARSLNSPLHF
v_call: TRBV16; d_call: TRBD1; j_call: TRBJ2-1; clone_size: few; cdr3_nt: TGTGCCAGCAGCCAACCTAGGACAGGGGGCCACAATGAGCAGTTCTTC; cdr3_aa: CASSQPRTGGHNEQFF
v_call: TRBV28; d_call: -; j_call: TRBJ1-2; clone_size: many; cdr3_nt: TGTGCCAGCAGTCTCGCGAGGGTCTATGGCTACACCTTC; cdr3_aa: CASSLARVYGYTF
v_call: TRBV27; d_call: TRBD1; j_call: TRBJ1-5; clone_size: many; cdr3_nt: TGTGCCAGCAGCCGCCGGGACAGGAATCAGCCCCAGCATTTT; cdr3_aa: CASSRRDRNQPQHF
v_call: TRBV20-1; d_call: -; j_call: TRBJ1-2; clone_size: many; cdr3_nt: TGCAGTGCTGCAAGCTTAGCCTATGGCTACACCTTC; cdr3_aa: CSAASLAYGYTF
v_call: TRBV30; d_call: -; j_call: TRBJ2-4; clone_size: -; cdr3_nt: TGTGCCTGGAGTGCCCAGGGTCTAGCCAAAAACATTCAGTACTTC; cdr3_aa: CAWSAQGLAKNIQYF
v_call: TRBV19; d_call: -; j_call: TRBJ2-7; clone_size: many; cdr3_nt: TGTGCCAGTGGGTACGGCTACGAGCAGTACTTC; cdr3_aa: CASGYGYEQYF
v_call: TRBV28; d_call: -; j_call: TRBJ2-2; clone_size: many; cdr3_nt: TGTGCCACTAAGGGTTTAATGGAGTACACCGGGGAGCTGTTTTTT; cdr3_aa: CATKGLMEYTGELFF
v_call: TRBV7-2; d_call: -; j_call: TRBJ1-5; clone_size: medium-sized; cdr3_nt: TGTGCCAGCAGCGCCTCTTTGGTCAGAGGTCAGCCCCAGCATTTT; cdr3_aa: CASSASLVRGQPQHF
v_call: TRBV7-2; d_call: TRBD2; j_call: TRBJ2-5; clone_size: many; cdr3_nt: TGTGCCAGCAGCAAGATGGGGGGGGGCCAAGAGACCCAGTACTTC; cdr3_aa: CASSKMGGGQETQYF
v_call: TRBV20-1; d_call: -; j_call: TRBJ2-1; clone_size: medium-sized; cdr3_nt: TGCAGTGCTAGAGGGATCACTCGGGATGAGCAGTTCTTC; cdr3_aa: CSARGITRDEQFF
v_call: TRBV6-4; d_call: TRBD2; j_call: TRBJ2-3; clone_size: medium-sized; cdr3_nt: TGTGCCAGCAGTGACTCAGGGACTAGTGGTACAGATACGCAGTATTTT; cdr3_aa: CASSDSGTSGTDTQYF
v_call: TRBV5-5; d_call: -; j_call: TRBJ2-1; clone_size: -; cdr3_nt: TGTGCCAGCAGCTTGAACGGGAGAACGTACAATGAGCAGTTCTTC; cdr3_aa: CASSLNGRTYNEQFF
v_call: TRBV6-2/TRBV6-3; d_call: TRBD1; j_call: TRBJ1-1; clone_size: many; cdr3_nt: TGTGCCAGCAACTATCAGGGGGCGACTGAAGCTTTCTTT; cdr3_aa: CASNYQGATEAFF
v_call: TRBV7-2; d_call: -; j_call: TRBJ2-5; clone_size: few; cdr3_nt: TGTGCCAGCAGCTTTGGCACGTCCGAGACCCAGTACTTC; cdr3_aa: CASSFGTSETQYF
v_call: TRBV12-3/TRBV12-4; d_call: TRBD2; j_call: TRBJ2-7; clone_size: many; cdr3_nt: TGTGCCAGCAGTTCCGGGACTAGCATTGACGAGCAGTACTTC; cdr3_aa: CASSSGTSIDEQYF
v_call: TRBV7-2; d_call: TRBD1; j_call: TRBJ1-6; clone_size: -; cdr3_nt: TGTGCCAGCAGCCCCGCAGCTACAGGGGGCGGTTCACCCCTCCACTTT; cdr3_aa: CASSPAATGGGSPLHF